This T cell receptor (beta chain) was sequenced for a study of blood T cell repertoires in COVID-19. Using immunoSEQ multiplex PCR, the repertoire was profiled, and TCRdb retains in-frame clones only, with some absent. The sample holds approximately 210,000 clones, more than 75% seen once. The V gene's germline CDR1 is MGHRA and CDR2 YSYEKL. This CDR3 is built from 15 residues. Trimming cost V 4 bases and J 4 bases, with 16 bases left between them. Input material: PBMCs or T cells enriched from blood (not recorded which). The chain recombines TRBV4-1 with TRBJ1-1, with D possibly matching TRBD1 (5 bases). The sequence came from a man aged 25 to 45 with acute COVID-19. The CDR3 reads CASSPPRPGGTEAFF. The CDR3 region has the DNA TGCGCCAGCAGCCCGCCCCGCCCGGGGGGCACTGAAGCTTTCTTT.